One TCR beta chain is described in this entry. Its specificity is unknown. Here immunoSEQ multiplex PCR was the method, and the copy in TCRdb shows in-frame clones only, minus some. This table has around 90,000 clones, roughly 92% appearing once. This entry belongs to a study of graft-versus-host responses after intestinal transplantation. Looking at the study overall: Every one of the recipients received anti-thymocyte globulin induction and afterwards took tacrolimus and steroids for 3 to 4 years. Study observations and caveats: Ileal or blood samples showed some GvH clones first, and such clones were also found in recipient marrow.

Looked up from germline, CDR1 is LNHNV and CDR2 is YYDKDF (reference sequence). The CDR3 consists of 16 residues. Trimming stripped 1 base from V and 3 bases from J, with 10 bases between. The sample here was unstimulated CD4+ T cells sorted from spleen or lymph node cells, taken before intestinal transplant. This chain links TRBV15 with TRBJ2-6; D not certain. This clonotype was sampled from a human donor who received an intestinal transplant. The CDR3 coding sequence is TGTGCCACCAGCAGAGGTACCGGGTATGGGGCCAACGTCCTGACTTTC. This encodes CATSRGTGYGANVLTF.